Listed here are 12 T cell receptor beta chains from one sample, sequenced in a study of blood T cell repertoires in COVID-19. Using immunoSEQ multiplex PCR, the repertoire was profiled, and TCRdb retains in-frame clones only, with some absent. In the table there are 210,000 or so clones, around four fifths of which are singletons. The sequencing input was peripheral blood. The receptors come from a human donor in a cohort sampled during active COVID-19.

A single count supports this clone. The chain employs TRBV5-1 and TRBJ1-3; 7 positions agree with TRBD1. The CDR3 contains 14 residues. Per the germline V gene, CDR1 is SGHRS and CDR2 is YFSETQ. V lost 3 bases, J lost 4 bases, and 4 bases stayed unmatched. Here the CDR3 DNA reads TGCGCCAGCAGCTCACAGGGGAAAGGAAACACCATATATTTT. This codes for CASSSQGKGNTIYF.

This chain uses TRBV5-5 with TRBJ1-5; no definite D call. V shed 4 bases and J shed 8 bases, with 10 bases lying between them. Germline CDR1 SGHKS, CDR2 YYEKEE (reference sequence). The CDR3 is 12 residues long. The CDR3 protein is CASSGPGEPQHF. DNA of the CDR3: TGTGCCAGCAGCGGCCCCGGAGAGCCCCAGCATTTT.

The chain carries TRBV2 and TRBJ2-1, with 13 bases identical to TRBD2. This CDR3 is 13 amino acids long. CDR1 is SNHLY and CDR2 is FYNNEI in the germline V gene. Trimming took 9 bases from V and 7 from J; bases not matched to a gene: 3. CDR3 amino acids: CARRTSGSNEQFF. Here the CDR3 DNA reads TGTGCCAGGAGGACTAGCGGGAGTAATGAGCAGTTCTTC.

The chain uses TRBV4-1 and TRBJ1-5; the D gene is possibly TRBD1 (6 bases). Germline CDR1 MGHRA, CDR2 YSYEKL. The CDR3 extends over 14 amino acids. V was trimmed by 5 bases and J by 9 bases, leaving 17 bases between them. CDR3 amino acids: CASSDDRFSRPQHF. CDR3 DNA sequence: TGCGCCAGCAGCGACGACAGGTTCTCGCGGCCCCAGCATTTT.

The chain links TRBV7-8 to TRBJ1-5; 9 nucleotides match TRBD1. The V and J ends lost 1 base and 6 bases, in that order; junction bases with no gene match: 4. CDR3 length equals 15 residues. Germline CDR1 SGHVS, CDR2 FQNEAQ. As DNA, the CDR3 is TGTGCCAGCAGCTTAGTACAGGGGGCGGGTCAGCCCCAGCATTTT. This gives the protein CASSLVQGAGQPQHF.

CDR3 DNA: TGTGCCAGCACTGCGGGGGGGCGGGATACGCAGTATTTT. Protein sequence: CASTAGGRDTQYF. The chain recombines TRBV28 with TRBJ2-3; 9 bases match TRBD2. Germline CDR1 reads MDHEN; CDR2 reads SYDVKM. The trim removed 7 bases at V and 6 bases at J, leaving 5 bases unmatched. The CDR3 has 13 residues.

The V and J genes are TRBV27 and TRBJ1-2, with D unclear. The germline V gene has CDR1 MNHEY and CDR2 SMNVEV (reference sequence). The CDR3 is made up of 15 amino acids. The V end was cut by 4 bases, the J end by 5 bases, with 17 bases between. The DNA of the CDR3 is TGTGCCAGCAGTTACTCGGTACTTCCTTCTTATGGCTACACCTTC. Translating it yields CASSYSVLPSYGYTF.

J is TRBJ2-7 and V is TRBV10-3; weak D call: TRBD1 (5 bases). Trimming removed 5 bases at V and 4 bases at J, with 9 bases between. This CDR3 region has 12 residues. Germline V gene data show CDR1 as ENHRY and CDR2 as SYGVKD. CDR3: CAISPTAYEQYV. The CDR3 DNA follows: TGTGCCATCAGTCCGACAGCTTACGAGCAGTACGTC.

CDR3 nucleotides: TGTGCCAGCAAGCCCCTGTCCTATGGCTACACCTTC. Residues: CASKPLSYGYTF. The chain uses TRBV12-3 or TRBV12-4 and TRBJ1-2, with D hard to call. The V and J ends lost 7 bases and 4 bases respectively, with 10 bases between them. The CDR3 is made up of 12 amino acids.

This chain connects TRBV6-1 to TRBJ1-2; D is unresolved. The V end lost 0 bases, the J end lost 7 bases, and 21 bases lay between the germline ends. This CDR3 is 17 amino acids long. Germline CDR1 is MNHNS and CDR2 is SASEGT. CDR3: CASSEAREGWGTAGYTF. The DNA of the CDR3 is TGTGCCAGCAGTGAAGCTCGGGAGGGTTGGGGAACGGCTGGCTACACCTTC.

V is TRBV9 and J is TRBJ2-3; TRBD1 matches at 8 bases. Losses at the gene ends were 4 bases for V and 15 bases for J; bases not matched to a gene: 10. Germline V gene sequence: CDR1 SGDLS, CDR2 YYNGEE. CDR3 length: 12 residues. CDR3 in DNA: TGTGCCAGCAGCTCTGTTGGACAGGGTTTTTATTTT. As protein: CASSSVGQGFYF.

The chain has TRBV5-6 and TRBJ2-3; 9 nucleotides align to TRBD2. The CDR3 runs 15 residues. Trimming at V came to 0 bases and at J to 1 base, leaving 0 bases not matched to a gene. Germline CDR1 SGHDT, CDR2 YYEEEE. For the CDR3, the DNA is TGTGCCAGCAGCTTGGTAGCGGGGGGCACAGATACGCAGTATTTT. It is translated as CASSLVAGGTDTQYF. Full variable domain (outside the CDR3, taken from reference TRBV5-6 and TRBJ2-3): DAGVTQSPTHLIKTRGQQVTLRCSPKSGHDTVSWYQQALGQGPQFIFQYYEEEERQRGNFPDRFSGHQFPNYSSELNVNALLLGDSALYLCASSLVAGGTDTQYFGPGTRLTVL.